This TCR beta chain was observed in a study of regulatory T cells in long-lasting Graves disease. The study's findings and limits: Newly diagnosed disease favored TRBV20-1 and TRBJ2-1 over persistent disease. The researchers studied only peripheral blood, not thyroid tissue. Whereas 1,000 or so public clonotypes were shared by new patients, persistent patients shared more, at some 2,900.

Arm-PCR of CDR3 regions with iRepertoire HTBI primers generated TCR beta libraries. TCRdb re-derived calls from the multiplex PCR reads in MiXCR, one entry per CDR3 protein. The top ten hold more than 35% of the sample, which has fewer than 400,000 distinct CDR3 sequences, more than 15% seen once. Time point denoted: newly diagnosed GD, antithyroid drugs for less than 3 months. The TCR library was made from RNA that had been extracted from PBMCs in TRIzol. Into tubes containing EDTA, roughly 8.3 milliliters of peripheral blood were drawn. Points on this clonotype: Its antigen is still unknown.

Germline-derived CDR1 and CDR2 are ENHRY and SYGVKD. There are 17 residues in the CDR3. Trimming removed 3 bases at V and 0 bases at J, with 16 bases between. V gene TRBV10-3 combines with J gene TRBJ2-3; the D gene is possibly TRBD1 (7 bases). The material was peripheral blood mononuclear cells (PBMCs), obtained at new diagnosis, from a patient treated with antithyroid drugs. The clonotype originates from a female donor with Graves disease. The chain's CDR3 is CAISDPPGGGSTDTQYF. CDR3 nucleotide sequence: TGTGCCATCAGTGACCCCCCAGGGGGAGGCAGCACAGATACGCAGTATTTT.